The source of this T cell receptor (beta chain) is a study of cytomegalovirus exposure and HLA in healthy donors. Looking at the study overall: The 95 to 150 validation repertoires, a later analysis reported, used the same platform as the approximately 650 first-cohort repertoires.

Points on this clone: The target antigen is unknown.

The approximately 120-subject validation cohort, separate from the approximately 670-subject first cohort, included the donors. TCRdb's copy holds only in-frame clones and misses some; the assay was immunoSEQ multiplex PCR. This sample has roughly 130,000 clones, with 70% to 90% found just once. Whole-study results and caveats: The listing of 150 or so TCR beta chains classed them as cytomegalovirus-associated. In the roughly 110 validation repertoires, just under 95% of cluster scores exceeded 0, per a later analysis.

CDR1 and CDR2 (germline): ENHRY, SYGVKD. The CDR3 loop spans 14 amino acids. V was shortened by 6 bases and J by 7 bases, with 13 bases between the two germline ends. Sequencing was done on a sample of PBMCs. The chain is built from TRBV10-3 and TRBJ1-6; tentative D call: TRBD1 (6 bases). The sequence derives from a woman aged 25-40 years in good health and CMV-seronegative. CDR3 nucleotide sequence: TGTGCCATCAGAGCGAGGGACAACAATTCACCCCTCCACTTT. This gives the protein CAIRARDNNSPLHF.